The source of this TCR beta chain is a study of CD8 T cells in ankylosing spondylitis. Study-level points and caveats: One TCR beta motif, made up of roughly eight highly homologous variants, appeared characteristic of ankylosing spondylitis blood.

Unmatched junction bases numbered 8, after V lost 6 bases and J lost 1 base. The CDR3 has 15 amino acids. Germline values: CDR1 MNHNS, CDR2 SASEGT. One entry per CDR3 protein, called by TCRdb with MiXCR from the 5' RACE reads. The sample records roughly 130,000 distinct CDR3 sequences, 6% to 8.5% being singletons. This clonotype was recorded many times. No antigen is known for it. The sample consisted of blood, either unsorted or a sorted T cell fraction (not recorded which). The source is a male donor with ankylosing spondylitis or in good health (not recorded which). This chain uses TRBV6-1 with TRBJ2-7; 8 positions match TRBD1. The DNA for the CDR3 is TGTGCCAGCAGCCTTAGACAGGGGCGATCCTACGAGCAGTACTTC. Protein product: CASSLRQGRSYEQYF.